This T cell receptor beta chain emerged from a study of cytomegalovirus exposure and HLA in healthy donors. Study-wide findings and caveats: In a later analysis, V- and J-gene trimming of beta chains associated with a DCLRE1C missense variant, replicated independently. Most TCR sequences proved rare, with some public TCRs found in many donors.

To note about this clone: What it recognizes is unknown.

Amplification used 60 Vbeta primers and 13 Jbeta primers. Sequencing used immunoSEQ multiplex PCR; TCRdb keeps in-frame clones, though not all of them. The sample includes tens of thousands of clones, 60% to 80% seen only once; the top ten take 20% to 30%. The ends were cut back, 7 bases at V and 1 base at J, with 13 bases in the middle. The CDR3 extends over 14 amino acids. The germline V gene encodes CDR1 LNHDA and CDR2 SQIVND (reference sequence). V and J are TRBV19 and TRBJ1-1; D not certain. Sequenced input: PBMCs. The source of this sequence is a woman aged 45-59 years in good health and CMV-seropositive. CDR3: CASTPTATNTEAFF. CDR3 in DNA: TGTGCCAGTACCCCGACTGCTACGAACACTGAAGCTTTCTTT.